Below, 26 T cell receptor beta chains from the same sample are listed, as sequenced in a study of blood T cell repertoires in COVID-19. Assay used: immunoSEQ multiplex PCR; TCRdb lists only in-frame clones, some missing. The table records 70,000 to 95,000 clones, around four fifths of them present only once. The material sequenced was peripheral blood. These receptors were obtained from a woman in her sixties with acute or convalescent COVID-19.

The CDR3 protein is CASSLSGLAGGDTQYF. CDR3 nucleotide sequence: TGTGCCAGCAGTTTATCTGGACTAGCGGGCGGTGATACGCAGTATTTT. The chain links TRBV27 to TRBJ2-3; 11 bases agree with TRBD2. Germline V gives CDR1 MNHEY, CDR2 SMNVEV (reference sequence). The J segment lost 6 bases and the V segment lost 0 bases, leaving 5 bases of the junction unmatched. This CDR3 is built from 16 residues.

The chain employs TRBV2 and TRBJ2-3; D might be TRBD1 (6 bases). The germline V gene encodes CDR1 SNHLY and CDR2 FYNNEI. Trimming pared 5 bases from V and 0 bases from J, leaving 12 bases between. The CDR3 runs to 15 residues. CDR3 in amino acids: CASSRDNLSTDTQYF. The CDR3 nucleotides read TGTGCCAGCAGTAGGGACAACCTTAGCACAGATACGCAGTATTTT.

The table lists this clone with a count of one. CDR3 sequence (DNA): TGTGCCACCAGTGACCCGACAGGGGGCGCGGGTGGCTACACCTTC. Its protein product is CATSDPTGGAGGYTF. This sequence joins TRBV24-1 and TRBJ1-2; 10 nucleotides match TRBD1. Looked up from germline, CDR1 is KGHDR and CDR2 is SFDVKD. V lost 4 bases and J lost 7; bases outside the gene matches: 8. The CDR3 loop spans 15 amino acids.

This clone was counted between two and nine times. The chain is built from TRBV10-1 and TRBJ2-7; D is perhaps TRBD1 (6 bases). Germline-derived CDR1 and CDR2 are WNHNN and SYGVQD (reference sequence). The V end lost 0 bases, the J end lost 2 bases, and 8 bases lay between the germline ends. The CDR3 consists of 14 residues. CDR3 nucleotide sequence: TGCGCCAGCAGTGAGTCGACAGGTACCTACGAGCAGTACTTC. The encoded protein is CASSESTGTYEQYF.

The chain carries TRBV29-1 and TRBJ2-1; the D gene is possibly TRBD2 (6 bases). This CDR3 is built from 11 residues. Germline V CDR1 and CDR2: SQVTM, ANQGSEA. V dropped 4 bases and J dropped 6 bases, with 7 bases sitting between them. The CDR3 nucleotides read TGCAGCGTTGGGAGGGGCAATGAGCAGTTCTTC. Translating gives CSVGRGNEQFF.

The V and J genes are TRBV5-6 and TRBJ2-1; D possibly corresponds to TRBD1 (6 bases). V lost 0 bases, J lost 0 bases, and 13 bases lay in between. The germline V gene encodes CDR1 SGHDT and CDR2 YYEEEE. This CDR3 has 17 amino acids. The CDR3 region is CASSLVVQGSSYNEQFF. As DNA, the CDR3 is TGTGCCAGCAGCTTGGTAGTTCAGGGGAGCTCCTACAATGAGCAGTTCTTC.

The DNA of the CDR3 is TGCGCCAGCAGCCAAGGAGGGACAGGGACAGATACGCAGTATTTT. It translates to CASSQGGTGTDTQYF. The chain is built from TRBV4-1 and TRBJ2-3; 9 nucleotides line up with TRBD1. V lost 1 base and J lost 3; bases outside the gene matches: 2. This CDR3 region has 15 residues. Per germline, CDR1 MGHRA and CDR2 YSYEKL.

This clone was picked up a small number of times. The CDR3 region has the DNA TGTGCCAGCAGCTTCCGGGATGGCTACACCTTC. Protein product: CASSFRDGYTF. The rearrangement joins TRBV11-2 to TRBJ1-2; no clear D gene. Germline CDR1 reads SGHAT; CDR2 reads FQNNGV. The ends were cut back, 3 bases at V and 6 bases at J, with 5 bases in the middle. The CDR3 spans 11 residues.

The CDR3 nucleotides are TGTGCCAGCAGTGCGTCGCGGGGGTCGGTACGGCAGCCCCAGCATTTT. It yields the protein CASSASRGSVRQPQHF. The V call is TRBV28, the J call TRBJ1-5; a weak D match, TRBD1 (5 bases). Trimming stripped 5 bases from V and 7 bases from J, with 21 bases between. Germline lookup yields CDR1 MDHEN and CDR2 SYDVKM. The CDR3 covers 16 residues.

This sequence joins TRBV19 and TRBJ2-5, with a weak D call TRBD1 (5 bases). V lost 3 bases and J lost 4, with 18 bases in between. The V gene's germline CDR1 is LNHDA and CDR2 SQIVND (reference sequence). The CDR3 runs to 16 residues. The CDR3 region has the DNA TGTGCCAGTAGTATTGGGGCAGGACGTACGGGAGAGACCCAGTACTTC. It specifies CASSIGAGRTGETQYF. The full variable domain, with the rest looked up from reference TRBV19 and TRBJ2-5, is DGGITQSPKYLFRKEGQNVTLSCEQNLNHDAMYWYRQDPGQGLRLIYYSQIVNDFQKGDIAEGYSVSREKKESFPLTVTSAQKNPTAFYLCASSIGAGRTGETQYFGPGTRLLVL.

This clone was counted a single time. Here the CDR3 DNA reads TGTGCCAGCAGTCCTCAGAACTATGGCTACACCTTC. As protein: CASSPQNYGYTF. The chain carries TRBV28 and TRBJ1-2; D not certain. Between the trimmed V and J ends, which lost 5 bases and 2 bases, there was a span of 6 bases. Germline values: CDR1 MDHEN, CDR2 SYDVKM. The CDR3 has 12 amino acids.

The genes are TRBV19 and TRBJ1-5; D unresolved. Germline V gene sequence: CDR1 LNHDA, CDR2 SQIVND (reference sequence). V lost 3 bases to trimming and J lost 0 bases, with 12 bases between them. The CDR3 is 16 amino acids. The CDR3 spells CASSIRGTYSNQPQHF. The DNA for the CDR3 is TGTGCCAGTAGTATCCGCGGCACCTATAGCAATCAGCCCCAGCATTTT.

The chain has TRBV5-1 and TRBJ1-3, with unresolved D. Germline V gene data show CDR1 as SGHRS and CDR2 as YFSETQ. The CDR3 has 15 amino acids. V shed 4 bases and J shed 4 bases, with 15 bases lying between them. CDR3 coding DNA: TGCGCCAGCAGCCCAGTTGCTGTCTCCGGAAACACCATATATTTT. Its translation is CASSPVAVSGNTIYF.

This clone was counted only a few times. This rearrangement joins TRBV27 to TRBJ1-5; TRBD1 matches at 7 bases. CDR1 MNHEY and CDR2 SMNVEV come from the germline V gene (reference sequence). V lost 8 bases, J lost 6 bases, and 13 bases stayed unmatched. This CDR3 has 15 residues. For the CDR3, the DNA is TGTGCCAGCGCCCCCGACAGGGTCGGGGTTCAGCCCCAGCATTTT. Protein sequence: CASAPDRVGVQPQHF.

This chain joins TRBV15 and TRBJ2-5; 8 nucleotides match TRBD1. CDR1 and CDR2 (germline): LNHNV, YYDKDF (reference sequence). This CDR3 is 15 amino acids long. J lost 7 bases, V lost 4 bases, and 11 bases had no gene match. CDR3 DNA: TGTGCCACCAGCAACCCTGGACAGGGAAGTGGGACCCAGTACTTC. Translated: CATSNPGQGSGTQYF.

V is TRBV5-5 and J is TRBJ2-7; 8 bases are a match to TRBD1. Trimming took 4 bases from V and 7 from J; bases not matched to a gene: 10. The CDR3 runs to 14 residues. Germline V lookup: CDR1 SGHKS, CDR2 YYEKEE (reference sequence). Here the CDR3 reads CASSRGTGMGEQYF. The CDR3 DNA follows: TGTGCCAGCAGCCGTGGGACAGGCATGGGGGAGCAGTACTTC.

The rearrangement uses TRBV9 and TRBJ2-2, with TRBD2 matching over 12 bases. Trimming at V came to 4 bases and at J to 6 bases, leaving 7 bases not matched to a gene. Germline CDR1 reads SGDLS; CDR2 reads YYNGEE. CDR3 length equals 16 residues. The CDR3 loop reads CASSLTSGSRPGELFF. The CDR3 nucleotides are TGTGCCAGCAGCCTGACTAGCGGGAGTCGTCCCGGGGAGCTGTTTTTT.

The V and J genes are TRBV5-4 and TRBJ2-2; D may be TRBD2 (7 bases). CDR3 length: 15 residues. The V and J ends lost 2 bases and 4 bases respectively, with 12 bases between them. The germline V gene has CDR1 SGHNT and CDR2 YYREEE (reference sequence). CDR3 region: CASSFSGGATGELFF. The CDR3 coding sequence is TGTGCCAGCAGCTTTTCGGGGGGCGCCACCGGGGAGCTGTTTTTT.

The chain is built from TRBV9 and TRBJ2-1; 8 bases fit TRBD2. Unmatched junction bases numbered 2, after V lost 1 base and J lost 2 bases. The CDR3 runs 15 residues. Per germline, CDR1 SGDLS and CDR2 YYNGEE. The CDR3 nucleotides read TGTGCCAGCAGCGTACTAGCGGGCGCCTACAATGAGCAGTTCTTC. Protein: CASSVLAGAYNEQFF.

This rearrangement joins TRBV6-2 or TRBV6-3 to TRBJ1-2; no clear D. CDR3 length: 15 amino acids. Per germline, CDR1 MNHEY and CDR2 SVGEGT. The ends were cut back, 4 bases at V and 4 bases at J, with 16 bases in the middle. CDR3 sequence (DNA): TGTGCCAGCAGTTCCTTAGGCGGCCGGAGCTATGGCTACACCTTC. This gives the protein CASSSLGGRSYGYTF.

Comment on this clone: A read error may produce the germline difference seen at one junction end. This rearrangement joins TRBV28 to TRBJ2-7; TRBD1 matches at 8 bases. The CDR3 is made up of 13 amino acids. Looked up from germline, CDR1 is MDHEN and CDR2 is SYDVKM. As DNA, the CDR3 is TGTGCCATCCCAACTACCTCCGGACAGGGTCGAGACTTC. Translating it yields CAIPTTSGQGRDF.

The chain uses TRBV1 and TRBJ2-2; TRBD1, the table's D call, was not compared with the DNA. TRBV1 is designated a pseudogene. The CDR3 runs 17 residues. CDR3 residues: CTSSQELGQAHSGELFF. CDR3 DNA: TGCACCAGCAGCCAGGAATTGGGACAGGCTCACTCCGGGGAGCTGTTTTTT.

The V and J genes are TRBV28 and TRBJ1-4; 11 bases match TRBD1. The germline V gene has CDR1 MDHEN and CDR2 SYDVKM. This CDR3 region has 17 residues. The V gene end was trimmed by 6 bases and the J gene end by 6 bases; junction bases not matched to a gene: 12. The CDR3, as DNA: TGTGCCAGCAGCACCGGGACAGGGGGTACGTGGTATGAAAAACTGTTTTTT. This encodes CASSTGTGGTWYEKLFF.

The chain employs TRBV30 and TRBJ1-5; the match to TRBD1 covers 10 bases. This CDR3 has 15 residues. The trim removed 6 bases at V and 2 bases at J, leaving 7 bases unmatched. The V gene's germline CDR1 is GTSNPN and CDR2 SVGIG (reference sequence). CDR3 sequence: CACQTGTGGNQPQHF. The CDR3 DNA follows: TGTGCCTGTCAGACCGGGACAGGGGGCAATCAGCCCCAGCATTTT. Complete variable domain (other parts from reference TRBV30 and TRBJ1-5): SQTIHQWPATLVQPVGSPLSLECTVEGTSNPNLYWYRQAAGRGLQLLFYSVGIGQISSEVPQNLSASRPQDRQFILSSKKLLLSDSGFYLCACQTGTGGNQPQHFGDGTRLSIL.

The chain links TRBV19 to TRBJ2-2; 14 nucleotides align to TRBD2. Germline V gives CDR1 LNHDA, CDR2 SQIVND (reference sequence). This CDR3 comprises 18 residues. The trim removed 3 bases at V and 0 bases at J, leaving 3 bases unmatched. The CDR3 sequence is CASSIGLAGGPNTGELFF. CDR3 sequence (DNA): TGTGCCAGTAGTATTGGACTAGCGGGAGGCCCGAACACCGGGGAGCTGTTTTTT.

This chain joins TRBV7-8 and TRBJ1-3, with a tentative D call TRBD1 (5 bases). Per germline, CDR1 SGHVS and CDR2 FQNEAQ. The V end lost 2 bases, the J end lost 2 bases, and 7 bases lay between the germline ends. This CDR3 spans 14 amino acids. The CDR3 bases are TGTGCCAGCAGCTTAACGACAGCTGGAAACACCATATATTTT. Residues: CASSLTTAGNTIYF.